This note documents a single T cell receptor beta chain sequence. The antigen is unknown. These data belong to a study of OX40 agonist ivuxolimab in advanced cancers. Whole-study results and caveats: CD4+ and CD8+ blood T cells expanded clonally by week 6 at 0.1 to 3.0 mg/kg.

Libraries were prepared by immunoSEQ multiplex PCR; TCRdb keeps only in-frame clonotypes and omits some of them. The table lists some 78,000 clones, around 83% of them singletons. This CDR3 comprises 16 residues. Trimming cost V 7 bases and J 1 base; bases outside gene matches: 8. Germline loops: CDR1 MNHNY, CDR2 SVGAGI (reference sequence). The source of this sequence is an adult with an advanced solid tumor such as melanoma, head and neck, liver or kidney cancer. The sequencing here drew on CD4+ or CD8+ T cells sorted from blood, taken in a trial of the OX40 agonist ivuxolimab. The chain recombines TRBV6-6 with TRBJ2-1, with TRBD2 matching over 9 bases. CDR3 in amino acids: CASIGNSGSSYNEQFF. CDR3 coding DNA: TGTGCCAGCATAGGGAATAGCGGGAGTTCCTACAATGAGCAGTTCTTC.